These 10 T cell receptor beta chains originate from one sample sequenced in a study of CD8+ T cells in alopecia areata. Extraction of RNA preceded its reverse transcription into cDNA, which served as the sequencing template. Assay used: immunoSEQ multiplex PCR; TCRdb lists only in-frame clones, some missing. The sample includes 150,000 or so clones, around 57% of them seen just once. Input material: CD4+ T cells sorted from blood. Receptors were obtained from a human donor in good health.

V and J are TRBV2 and TRBJ2-6; TRBD1 might be the D (5 bases). The CDR3 consists of 14 residues. The germline gives CDR1 SNHLY, CDR2 FYNNEI. V was clipped by 8 bases and J by 4 bases, with 12 bases between them. The CDR3 loop is CASLSGLGANVLTF. In DNA, the CDR3 is TGTGCCAGCCTGTCAGGGTTAGGGGCCAACGTCCTGACTTTC.

This chain connects TRBV5-4 to TRBJ2-1; 10 positions match TRBD2. V was clipped by 0 bases and J by 8 bases; unmatched bases: 5. Germline V gives CDR1 SGHNT, CDR2 YYREEE (reference sequence). The CDR3 extends over 15 amino acids. The CDR3 nucleotides read TGTGCCAGCAGCTTGGGTACTAGCGGGATCTATGAGCAGTTCTTC. It translates to CASSLGTSGIYEQFF.

The gene calls are TRBV6-1 and TRBJ2-3; TRBD2 matches 7 bases. Unmatched junction bases numbered 10, after V lost 1 base and J lost 9 bases. The CDR3 has 15 amino acids. The germline CDR1 and CDR2 sequences are MNHNS and SASEGT. The chain's CDR3 is CASSEELALLRTQYF. CDR3 nucleotides: TGTGCCAGCAGTGAAGAACTAGCGCTCCTCAGAACGCAGTATTTT.

This clone was picked up a small number of times. The chain combines TRBV19 with TRBJ2-3; the D is unclear. V lost 6 bases and J lost 5, with 15 bases in between. There are 14 residues in the CDR3. The germline gives CDR1 LNHDA, CDR2 SQIVND (reference sequence). This CDR3 is CASSQDLTRDTQYF. DNA for the CDR3: TGTGCCAGTAGCCAAGACCTAACGAGAGATACGCAGTATTTT.

This chain links TRBV5-1 with TRBJ2-2, with 11 nucleotides matching TRBD2. This CDR3 spans 18 amino acids. With V trimmed by 2 bases and J by 4 bases, 10 bases remained unmatched. The germline V gene has CDR1 SGHRS and CDR2 YFSETQ. CDR3 sequence: CASSLRWTSGRITGELFF. In DNA, the CDR3 is TGCGCCAGCAGCTTACGATGGACTAGCGGGCGTATCACCGGGGAGCTGTTTTTT. The full variable domain, with the rest looked up from reference TRBV5-1 and TRBJ2-2, is KAGVTQTPRYLIKTRGQQVTLSCSPISGHRSVSWYQQTPGQGLQFLFEYFSETQRNKGNFPGRFSGRQFSNSRSEMNVSTLELGDSALYLCASSLRWTSGRITGELFFGEGSRLTVL.

The chain carries TRBV29-1 and TRBJ1-2; D unclear. CDR1 and CDR2 from the germline V gene are SQVTM and ANQGSEA. CDR3 length: 12 amino acids. The ends were cut back, 7 bases at V and 4 bases at J, with 13 bases in the middle. For the CDR3, the DNA is TGCAGCGCGGCCATAGGGAGCTATGGCTACACCTTC. Translating it yields CSAAIGSYGYTF.

As concerns this clone: This same CDR3 is encoded by further DNA sequences in the sample. This rearrangement joins TRBV5-6 to TRBJ1-2, with D possibly being TRBD1 (5 bases). Germline V gene data show CDR1 as SGHDT and CDR2 as YYEEEE. The CDR3 has 13 amino acids. The V and J ends lost 0 bases and 2 bases respectively, with 5 bases between them. The chain's CDR3 is CASSLGQNYGYTF. The CDR3 DNA is TGTGCCAGCAGCTTGGGACAGAACTATGGCTACACCTTC.

This clone was detected a few times. Within the sample, other DNA sequences also encode this same CDR3. CDR3 nucleotide sequence: TGCAGCGTTGACTCCTATGGCTACACCTTC. Its protein product is CSVDSYGYTF. The genes are TRBV29-1 and TRBJ1-2; D unresolved. The CDR3 loop spans 10 amino acids. Germline V gene sequence: CDR1 SQVTM, CDR2 ANQGSEA. V gave up 3 bases and J gave up 4 bases, with 3 bases separating them. The full variable domain, in which reference TRBV29-1 and TRBJ1-2 provide the parts outside the CDR3, is SAVISQKPSRDICQRGTSLTIQCQVDSQVTMMFWYRQQPGQSLTLIATANQGSEATYESGFVIDKFPISRPNLTFSTLTVSNMSPEDSSIYLCSVDSYGYTFGSGTRLTVV.

This sequence joins TRBV7-8 and TRBJ2-1, with 12 nucleotides matching TRBD2. The V gene's germline CDR1 is SGHVS and CDR2 FQNEAQ. CDR3 length: 16 residues. The junction had 1 base not matched to a gene; V was cut back by 2 bases and J by 2 bases. This CDR3 is CASSLTSGRTYNEQFF. The DNA of the CDR3 is TGTGCCAGCAGCTTAACTAGCGGGAGGACCTACAATGAGCAGTTCTTC. Complete variable domain (other parts from reference TRBV7-8 and TRBJ2-1): GAGVSQSPRYKVAKRGQDVALRCDPISGHVSLFWYQQALGQGPEFLTYFQNEAQLDKSGLPSDRFFAERPEGSVSTLKIQRTQQEDSAVYLCASSLTSGRTYNEQFFGPGTRLTVL.

This chain uses TRBV5-1 with TRBJ2-1, with TRBD2 matching 12 bases. CDR1 is SGHRS, CDR2 YFSETQ, per germline. This CDR3 region has 18 residues. V was clipped by 2 bases and J by 0 bases; unmatched bases: 6. CDR3 DNA sequence: TGCGCCAGCAGCTTAGGACTAGCGGGATTAGGCTCCTACAATGAGCAGTTCTTC. Its protein is CASSLGLAGLGSYNEQFF.